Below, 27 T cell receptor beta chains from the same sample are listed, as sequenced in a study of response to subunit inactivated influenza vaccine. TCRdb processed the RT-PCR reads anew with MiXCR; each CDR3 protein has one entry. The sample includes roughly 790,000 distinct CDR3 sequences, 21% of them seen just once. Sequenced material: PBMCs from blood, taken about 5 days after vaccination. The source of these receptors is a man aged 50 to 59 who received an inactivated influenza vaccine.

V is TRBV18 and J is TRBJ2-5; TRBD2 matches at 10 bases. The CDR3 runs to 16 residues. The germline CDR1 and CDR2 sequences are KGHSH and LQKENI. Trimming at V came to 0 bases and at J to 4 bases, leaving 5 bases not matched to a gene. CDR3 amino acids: CASSPPLAGVGETQYF. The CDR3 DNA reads TGTGCCAGCTCACCACCCCTAGCGGGAGTCGGAGAGACCCAGTACTTC.

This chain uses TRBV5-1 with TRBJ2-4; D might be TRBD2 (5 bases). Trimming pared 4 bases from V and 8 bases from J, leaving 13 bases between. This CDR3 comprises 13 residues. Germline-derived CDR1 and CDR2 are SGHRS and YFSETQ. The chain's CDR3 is CASSLGEWDIQYF. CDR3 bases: TGCGCCAGCAGCCTCGGGGAGTGGGACATTCAGTACTTC.

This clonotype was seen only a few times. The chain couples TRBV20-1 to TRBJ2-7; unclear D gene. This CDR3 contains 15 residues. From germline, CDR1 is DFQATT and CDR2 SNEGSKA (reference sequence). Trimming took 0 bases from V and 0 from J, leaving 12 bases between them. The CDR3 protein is CSARDLGQSSYEQYF. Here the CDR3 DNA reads TGCAGTGCTAGAGATCTCGGTCAGAGCTCCTACGAGCAGTACTTC.

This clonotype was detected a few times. The CDR3 DNA is TGCAGCGTTGGGGGGGTTAGCGGGAGATCTTACGAGCAGTACTTC. This codes for CSVGGVSGRSYEQYF. The V and J genes are TRBV29-1 and TRBJ2-7, with 9 bases that match TRBD2. V lost 4 bases and J lost 4; bases outside the gene matches: 11. This CDR3 has 15 amino acids. Looked up from germline, CDR1 is SQVTM and CDR2 is ANQGSEA.

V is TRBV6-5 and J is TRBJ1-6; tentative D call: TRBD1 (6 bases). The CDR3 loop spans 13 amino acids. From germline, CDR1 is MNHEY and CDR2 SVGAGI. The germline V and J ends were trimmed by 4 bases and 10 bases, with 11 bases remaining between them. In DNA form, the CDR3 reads TGTGCCAGCAGTTCGACAGGAGAGTCACCCCTCCACTTT. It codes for CASSSTGESPLHF.

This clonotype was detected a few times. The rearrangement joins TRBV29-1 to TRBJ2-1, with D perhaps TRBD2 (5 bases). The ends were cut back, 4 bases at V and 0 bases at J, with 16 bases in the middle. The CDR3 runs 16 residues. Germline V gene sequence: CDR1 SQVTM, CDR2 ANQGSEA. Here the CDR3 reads CSVVGMGASSYNEQFF. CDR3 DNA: TGCAGCGTTGTGGGTATGGGAGCGAGCTCCTACAATGAGCAGTTCTTC.

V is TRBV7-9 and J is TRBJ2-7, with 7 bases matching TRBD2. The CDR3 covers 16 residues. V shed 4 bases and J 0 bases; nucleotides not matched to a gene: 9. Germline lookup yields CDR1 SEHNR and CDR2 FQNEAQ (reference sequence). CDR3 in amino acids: CASSSPISGPSYEQYF. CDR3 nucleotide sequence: TGTGCCAGCAGCTCACCCATTAGCGGGCCCTCCTACGAGCAGTACTTC.

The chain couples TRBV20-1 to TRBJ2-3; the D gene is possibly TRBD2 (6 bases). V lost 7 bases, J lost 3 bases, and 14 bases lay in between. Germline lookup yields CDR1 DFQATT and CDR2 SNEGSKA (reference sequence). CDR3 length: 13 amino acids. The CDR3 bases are TGCAGTGTCCACTGGGCGGGAACAGATACGCAGTATTTT. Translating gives CSVHWAGTDTQYF.

CDR3 in amino acids: CASSQGAGTSKYF. DNA of the CDR3: TGCGCCAGCAGCCAGGGTGCCGGGACTAGCAAGTATTTT. The V and J genes are TRBV4-1 and TRBJ2-3; 9 positions agree with TRBD2. CDR1 MGHRA and CDR2 YSYEKL come from the germline V gene. The CDR3 runs to 13 residues. Losses at the gene ends were 3 bases for V and 13 bases for J; bases not matched to a gene: 8.

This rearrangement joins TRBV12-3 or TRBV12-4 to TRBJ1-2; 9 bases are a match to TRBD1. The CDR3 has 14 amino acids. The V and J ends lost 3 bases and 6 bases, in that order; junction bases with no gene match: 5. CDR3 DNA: TGTGCCAGCAGTTTGAGTACAGGGGGCGATGGCTACACCTTC. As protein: CASSLSTGGDGYTF.

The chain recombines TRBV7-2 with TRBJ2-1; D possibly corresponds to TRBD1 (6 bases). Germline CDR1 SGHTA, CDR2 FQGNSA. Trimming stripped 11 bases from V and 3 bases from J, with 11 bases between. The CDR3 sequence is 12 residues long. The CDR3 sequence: CALRTDYNEQFF. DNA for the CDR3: TGTGCCTTACGGACAGACTACAATGAGCAGTTCTTC. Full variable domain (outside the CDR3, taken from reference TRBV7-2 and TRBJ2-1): GAGVSQSPSNKVTEKGKDVELRCDPISGHTALYWYRQSLGQGLEFLIYFQGNSAPDKSGLPSDRFSAERTGGSVSTLTIQRTQQEDSAVYLCALRTDYNEQFFGPGTRLTVL.

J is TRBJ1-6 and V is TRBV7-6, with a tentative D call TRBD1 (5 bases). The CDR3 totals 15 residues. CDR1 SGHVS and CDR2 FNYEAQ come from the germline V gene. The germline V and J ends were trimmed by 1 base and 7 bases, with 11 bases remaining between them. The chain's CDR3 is CASSLGRDANSPLHF. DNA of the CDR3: TGTGCCAGCAGCTTAGGCCGGGACGCAAATTCACCCCTCCACTTT.

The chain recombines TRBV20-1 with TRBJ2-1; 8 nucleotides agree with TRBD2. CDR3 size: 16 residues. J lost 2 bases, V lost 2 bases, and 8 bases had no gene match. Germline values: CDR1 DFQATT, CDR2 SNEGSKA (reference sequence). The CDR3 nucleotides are TGCAGTGCTAGACCTAAAGCGGGAGTGGCCTACAATGAGCAGTTCTTC. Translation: CSARPKAGVAYNEQFF.

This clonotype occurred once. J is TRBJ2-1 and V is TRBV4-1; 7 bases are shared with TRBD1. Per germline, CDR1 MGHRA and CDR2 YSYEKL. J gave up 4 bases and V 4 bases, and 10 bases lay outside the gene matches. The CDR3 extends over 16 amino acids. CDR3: CASSRTRDSGYNEQFF. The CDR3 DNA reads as TGCGCCAGCAGCCGAACCCGGGACAGTGGGTACAATGAGCAGTTCTTC.

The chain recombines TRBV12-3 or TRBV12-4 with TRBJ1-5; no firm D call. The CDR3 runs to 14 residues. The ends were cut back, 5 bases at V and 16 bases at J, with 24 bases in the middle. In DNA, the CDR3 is TGTGCCAGCAGTCAGGACTCGCAGTCAAGTTTCCTACATTTT. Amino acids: CASSQDSQSSFLHF.

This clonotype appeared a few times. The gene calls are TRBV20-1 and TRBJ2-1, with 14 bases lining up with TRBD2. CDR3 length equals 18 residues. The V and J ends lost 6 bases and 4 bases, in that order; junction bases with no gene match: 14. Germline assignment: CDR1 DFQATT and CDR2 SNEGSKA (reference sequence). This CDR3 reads CSATAPGLAGEAYNEQFF. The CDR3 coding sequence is TGCAGTGCCACAGCTCCGGGACTAGCGGGGGAAGCATACAATGAGCAGTTCTTC.

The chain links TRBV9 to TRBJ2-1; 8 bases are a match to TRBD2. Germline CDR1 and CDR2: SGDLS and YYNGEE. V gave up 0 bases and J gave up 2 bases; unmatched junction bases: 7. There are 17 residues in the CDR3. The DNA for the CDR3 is TGTGCCAGCAGCGTAGAGGGGTTAGCGGGGACCTACAATGAGCAGTTCTTC. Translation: CASSVEGLAGTYNEQFF.

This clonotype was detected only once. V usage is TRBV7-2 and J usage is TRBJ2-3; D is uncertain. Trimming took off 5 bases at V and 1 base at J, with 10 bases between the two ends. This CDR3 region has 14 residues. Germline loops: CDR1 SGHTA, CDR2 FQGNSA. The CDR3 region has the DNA TGTGCCAGCAGCACCCAAGGAGGCACAGATACGCAGTATTTT. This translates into CASSTQGGTDTQYF.

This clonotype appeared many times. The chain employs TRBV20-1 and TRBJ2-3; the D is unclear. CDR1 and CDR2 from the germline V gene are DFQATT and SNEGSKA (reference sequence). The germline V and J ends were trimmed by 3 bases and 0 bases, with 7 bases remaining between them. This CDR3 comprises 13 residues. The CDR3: CSARGRSTDTQYF. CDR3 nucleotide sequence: TGCAGTGCTAGGGGCAGGAGCACAGATACGCAGTATTTT.

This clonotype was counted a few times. This CDR3 reads CASSLISGTRTSGANVLTF. For the CDR3, the DNA is TGCGCCAGCAGCCTAATATCCGGGACACGGACTTCTGGGGCCAACGTCCTGACTTTC. The rearrangement links TRBV5-1 to TRBJ2-6, with D tentatively TRBD1 (6 bases). This CDR3 spans 19 amino acids. Trimming cost V 4 bases and J 1 base, with 21 bases left between them. The germline gives CDR1 SGHRS, CDR2 YFSETQ.

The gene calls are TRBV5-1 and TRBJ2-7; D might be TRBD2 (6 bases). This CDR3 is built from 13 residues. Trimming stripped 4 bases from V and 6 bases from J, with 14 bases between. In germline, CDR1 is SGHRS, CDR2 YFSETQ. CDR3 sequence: CASSNTQGGEQYF. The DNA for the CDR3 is TGCGCCAGCAGCAACACCCAGGGAGGCGAGCAGTACTTC. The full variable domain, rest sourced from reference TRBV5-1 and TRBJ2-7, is KAGVTQTPRYLIKTRGQQVTLSCSPISGHRSVSWYQQTPGQGLQFLFEYFSETQRNKGNFPGRFSGRQFSNSRSEMNVSTLELGDSALYLCASSNTQGGEQYFGPGTRLTVT.

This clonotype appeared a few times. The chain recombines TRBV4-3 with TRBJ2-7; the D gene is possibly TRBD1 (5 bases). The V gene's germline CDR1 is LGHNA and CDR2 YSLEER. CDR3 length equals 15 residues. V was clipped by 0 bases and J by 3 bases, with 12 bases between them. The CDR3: CASSQDRVTDYEQYF. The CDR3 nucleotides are TGCGCCAGCAGCCAAGATCGAGTGACAGACTACGAGCAGTACTTC.

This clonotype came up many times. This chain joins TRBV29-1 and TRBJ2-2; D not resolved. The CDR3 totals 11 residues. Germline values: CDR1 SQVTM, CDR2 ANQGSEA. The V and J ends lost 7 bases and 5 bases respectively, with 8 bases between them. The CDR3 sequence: CSGLVTGELFF. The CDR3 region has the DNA TGCAGCGGCCTAGTAACCGGGGAGCTGTTTTTT.

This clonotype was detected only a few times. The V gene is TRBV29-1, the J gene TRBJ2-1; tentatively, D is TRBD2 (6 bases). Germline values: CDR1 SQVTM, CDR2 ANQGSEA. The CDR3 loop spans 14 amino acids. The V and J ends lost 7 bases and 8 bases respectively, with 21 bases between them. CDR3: CSGWGVAGFDEQFF. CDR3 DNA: TGCAGCGGATGGGGGGTTGCGGGGTTCGATGAGCAGTTCTTC.

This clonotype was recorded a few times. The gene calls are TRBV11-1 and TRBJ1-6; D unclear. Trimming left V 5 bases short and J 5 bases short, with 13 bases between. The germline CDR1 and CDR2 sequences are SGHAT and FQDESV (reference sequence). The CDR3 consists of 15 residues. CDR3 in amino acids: CASSQEGRNNSPLHF. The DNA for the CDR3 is TGTGCCAGCAGCCAGGAAGGACGTAATAATTCACCCCTCCACTTT.

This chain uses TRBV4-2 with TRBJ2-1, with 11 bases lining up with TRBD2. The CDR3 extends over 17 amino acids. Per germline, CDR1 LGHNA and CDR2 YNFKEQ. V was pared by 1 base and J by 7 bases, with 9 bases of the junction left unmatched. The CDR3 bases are TGTGCCAGCAGCCAAGCACTTTTAGCGGGGGGGCCGAATGAGCAGTTCTTC. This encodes CASSQALLAGGPNEQFF.

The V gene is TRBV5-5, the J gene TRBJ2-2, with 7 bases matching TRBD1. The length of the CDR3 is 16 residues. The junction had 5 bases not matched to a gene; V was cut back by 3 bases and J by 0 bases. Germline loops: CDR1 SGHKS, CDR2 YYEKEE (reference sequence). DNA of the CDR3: TGTGCCAGCAGCTACGGGACAGCGGCGAACACCGGGGAGCTGTTTTTT. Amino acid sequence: CASSYGTAANTGELFF. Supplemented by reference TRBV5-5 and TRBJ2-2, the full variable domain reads DAGVTQSPTHLIKTRGQQVTLRCSPISGHKSVSWYQQVLGQGPQFIFQYYEKEERGRGNFPDRFSARQFPNYSSELNVNALLLGDSALYLCASSYGTAANTGELFFGEGSRLTVL.